A single sample is the source of the 9 T cell receptor beta chains below, sequenced in a study of blood T cells in healthy people across ages. Sample-barcoded 5' priming and a J-beta primer mix drove a second PCR of roughly 6 to 12 cycles. TCRdb re-called the 5' RACE reads through MiXCR, storing one row per CDR3 protein. The table lists 1,500,000 or so distinct CDR3 sequences, roughly 59% of them singletons. The sequencing sample was made of blood. The receptors stem from a man in his late teens or twenties in good health.

The J gene is TRBJ1-2, the V gene TRBV6-5, with a possible D match to TRBD1 (6 bases). There are 15 residues in the CDR3. V lost 8 bases and J 3 bases, leaving 19 bases between the germline ends. Germline V gene sequence: CDR1 MNHEY, CDR2 SVGAGI. The CDR3 DNA is TGTGCCAGCCTGAGGACAGTACGGGGACACTATGGCTACACCTTC. It specifies CASLRTVRGHYGYTF.

This clonotype was seen at least ten times. The chain joins TRBV29-1 to TRBJ1-2, with 11 bases identical to TRBD1. Germline CDR1 reads SQVTM; CDR2 reads ANQGSEA. With V trimmed by 6 bases and J by 8 bases, 11 bases remained unmatched. The CDR3 is 14 residues long. The CDR3 bases are TGCAGCGTGTTGCGGACCGGGACAGGGGGAGGCTACACCTTC. This gives the protein CSVLRTGTGGGYTF.

This clonotype was picked up a small number of times. The chain combines TRBV29-1 with TRBJ2-6; D is perhaps TRBD1 (6 bases). The CDR3 extends over 15 amino acids. V was clipped by 7 bases and J by 0 bases, with 13 bases between them. Germline loops: CDR1 SQVTM, CDR2 ANQGSEA. CDR3 sequence (DNA): TGCAGCGCTGGACAGCGGTACTCTGGGGCCAACGTCCTGACTTTC. Its translation: CSAGQRYSGANVLTF. Full variable domain (rest looked up from reference TRBV29-1 and TRBJ2-6): SAVISQKPSRDICQRGTSLTIQCQVDSQVTMMFWYRQQPGQSLTLIATANQGSEATYESGFVIDKFPISRPNLTFSTLTVSNMSPEDSSIYLCSAGQRYSGANVLTFGAGSRLTVL.

This clonotype has just a few counts. This chain connects TRBV10-3 to TRBJ2-7; 7 bases line up with TRBD1. The ends lost 6 bases at V and 0 bases at J; junction bases unmatched: 8. Germline V gene sequence: CDR1 ENHRY, CDR2 SYGVKD. The CDR3 has 15 amino acids. The CDR3 nucleotides read TGTGCCATCAGGACCGGACAGGCAAACTCCTACGAGCAGTACTTC. Amino acid sequence: CAIRTGQANSYEQYF.

There are a few counts of this clonotype. The rearrangement uses TRBV4-1 and TRBJ2-6; the match to TRBD1 covers 7 bases. Per germline, CDR1 MGHRA and CDR2 YSYEKL. This CDR3 has 14 amino acids. V dropped 7 bases and J dropped 2; count of bases not matched to a gene: 2. The CDR3 DNA follows: TGCGCCAGCACGACAGGGACTGGGGCCAACGTCCTGACTTTC. Translating it yields CASTTGTGANVLTF.

This clonotype was counted only a few times. The chain couples TRBV20-1 to TRBJ2-3, with 12 bases aligning to TRBD2. The length of the CDR3 is 14 residues. Unmatched junction bases numbered 3, after V lost 4 bases and J lost 4 bases. From germline, CDR1 is DFQATT and CDR2 SNEGSKA (reference sequence). The CDR3 loop is CSATSGGAADTQYF. CDR3 DNA sequence: TGCAGTGCTACTAGCGGGGGGGCCGCAGATACGCAGTATTTT.

This rearrangement joins TRBV5-1 to TRBJ2-1; 9 bases agree with TRBD1. Germline-derived CDR1 and CDR2 are SGHRS and YFSETQ. Unmatched junction bases numbered 15, after V lost 4 bases and J lost 4 bases. The CDR3 contains 18 residues. The CDR3 nucleotides read TGCGCCAGCAGCGTGTCCGGGACAGGGATCGTGGGATACAATGAGCAGTTCTTC. It yields the protein CASSVSGTGIVGYNEQFF.

The chain joins TRBV20-1 to TRBJ1-2; no clear D. This CDR3 comprises 14 residues. CDR1 and CDR2 from the germline V gene are DFQATT and SNEGSKA (reference sequence). V was shortened by 0 bases and J by 4 bases, with 12 bases between the two germline ends. The DNA of the CDR3 is TGCAGTGCTAGAGATCCGGTTCGACGCTATGGCTACACCTTC. Translating it yields CSARDPVRRYGYTF.

The J gene is TRBJ1-5, the V gene TRBV15, with D possibly TRBD1 on 5 matching bases. Germline loops: CDR1 LNHNV, CDR2 YYDKDF (reference sequence). This CDR3 comprises 16 residues. Trimming stripped 0 bases from V and 4 bases from J, with 13 bases between. The CDR3 region has the DNA TGTGCCACCAGCAGAGATCACGGAGGGGCGAATCAGCCCCAGCATTTT. It is translated as CATSRDHGGANQPQHF. Using reference TRBV15 and TRBJ1-5 for the parts outside the CDR3, the full variable domain is DAMVIQNPRYQVTQFGKPVTLSCSQTLNHNVMYWYQQKSSQAPKLLFHYYDKDFNNEADTPDNFQSRRPNTSFCFLDIRSPGLGDTAMYLCATSRDHGGANQPQHFGDGTRLSIL.